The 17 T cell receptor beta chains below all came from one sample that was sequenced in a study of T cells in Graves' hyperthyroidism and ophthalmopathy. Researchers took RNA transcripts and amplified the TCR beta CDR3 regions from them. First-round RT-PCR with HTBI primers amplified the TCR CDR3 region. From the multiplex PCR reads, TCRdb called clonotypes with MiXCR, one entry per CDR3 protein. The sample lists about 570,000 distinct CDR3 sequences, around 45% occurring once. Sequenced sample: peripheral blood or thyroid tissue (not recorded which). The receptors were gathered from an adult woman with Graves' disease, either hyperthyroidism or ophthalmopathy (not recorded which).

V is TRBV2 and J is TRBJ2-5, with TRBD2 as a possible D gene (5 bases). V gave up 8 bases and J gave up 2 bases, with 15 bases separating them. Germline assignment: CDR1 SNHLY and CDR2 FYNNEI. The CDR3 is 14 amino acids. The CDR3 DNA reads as TGTGCCAGCCAGACACTAGGAGGACAAGAGACCCAGTACTTC. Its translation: CASQTLGGQETQYF.

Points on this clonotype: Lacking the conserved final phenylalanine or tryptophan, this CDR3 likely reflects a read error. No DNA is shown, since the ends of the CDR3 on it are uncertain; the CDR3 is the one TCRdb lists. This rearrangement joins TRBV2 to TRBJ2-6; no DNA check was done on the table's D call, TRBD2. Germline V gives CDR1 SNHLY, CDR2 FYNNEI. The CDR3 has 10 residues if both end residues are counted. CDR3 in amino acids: CASSEALAGY.

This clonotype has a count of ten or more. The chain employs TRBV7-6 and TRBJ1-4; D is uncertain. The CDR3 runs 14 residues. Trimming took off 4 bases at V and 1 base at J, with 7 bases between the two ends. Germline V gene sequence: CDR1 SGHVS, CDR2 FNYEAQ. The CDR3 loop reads CASSSGGTNEKLFF. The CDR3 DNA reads TGTGCCAGCAGCTCAGGAGGAACTAATGAAAAACTGTTTTTT.

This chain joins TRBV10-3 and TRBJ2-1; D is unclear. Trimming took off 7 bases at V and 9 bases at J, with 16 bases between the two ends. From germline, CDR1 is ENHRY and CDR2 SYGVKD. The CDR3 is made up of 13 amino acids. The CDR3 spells CAIKVPEASEQFF. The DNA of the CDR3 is TGTGCCATCAAGGTCCCCGAGGCAAGTGAGCAGTTCTTC.

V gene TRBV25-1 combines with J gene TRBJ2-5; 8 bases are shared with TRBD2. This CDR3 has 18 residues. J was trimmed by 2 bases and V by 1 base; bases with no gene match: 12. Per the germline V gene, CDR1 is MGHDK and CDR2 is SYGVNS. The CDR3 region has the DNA TGTGCCAGCAGTGAATTTGCGGTGGCTAGCGGGCGGCAAGAGACCCAGTACTTC. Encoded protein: CASSEFAVASGRQETQYF.

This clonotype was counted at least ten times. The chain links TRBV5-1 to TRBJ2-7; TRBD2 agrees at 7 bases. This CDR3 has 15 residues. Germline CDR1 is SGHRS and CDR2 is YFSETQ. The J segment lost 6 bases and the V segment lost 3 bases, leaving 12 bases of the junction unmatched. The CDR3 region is CASSSGRTSRGEQYF. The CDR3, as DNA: TGCGCCAGCAGCTCTGGTCGGACTAGTCGTGGCGAGCAGTACTTC.

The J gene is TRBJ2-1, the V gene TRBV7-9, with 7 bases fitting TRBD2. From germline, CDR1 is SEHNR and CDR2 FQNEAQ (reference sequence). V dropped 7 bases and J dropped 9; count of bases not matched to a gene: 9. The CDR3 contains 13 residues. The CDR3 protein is CASNRGVGSEQFF. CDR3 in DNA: TGTGCCAGCAACCGGGGGGTGGGGAGTGAGCAGTTCTTC.

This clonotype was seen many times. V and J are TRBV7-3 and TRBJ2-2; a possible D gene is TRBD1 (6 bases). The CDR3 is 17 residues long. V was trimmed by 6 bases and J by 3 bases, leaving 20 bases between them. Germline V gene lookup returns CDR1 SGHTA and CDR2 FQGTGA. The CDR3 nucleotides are TGTGCCAGCAGTCTCTATAGACAGGCGGATGACACCGGGGAGCTGTTTTTT. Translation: CASSLYRQADDTGELFF.

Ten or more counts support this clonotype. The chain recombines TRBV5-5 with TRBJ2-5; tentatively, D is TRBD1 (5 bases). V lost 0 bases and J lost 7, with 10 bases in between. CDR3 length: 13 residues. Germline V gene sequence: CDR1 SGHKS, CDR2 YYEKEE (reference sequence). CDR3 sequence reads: CASSLVPTGTQYF. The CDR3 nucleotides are TGTGCCAGCAGCTTGGTACCTACAGGGACCCAGTACTTC.

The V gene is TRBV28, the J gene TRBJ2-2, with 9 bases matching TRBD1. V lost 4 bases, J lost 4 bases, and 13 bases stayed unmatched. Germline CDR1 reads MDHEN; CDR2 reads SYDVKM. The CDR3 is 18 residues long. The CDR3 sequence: CASSSLGKGQGGTGELFF. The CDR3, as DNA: TGTGCCAGCAGTTCCCTGGGAAAGGGACAGGGAGGCACCGGGGAGCTGTTTTTT.

The CDR3 is CSVGGANVLTF. The CDR3 DNA is TGCAGCGTCGGTGGGGCCAACGTCCTGACTTTC. The chain carries TRBV29-1 and TRBJ2-6; D uncertain. The V and J ends lost 6 bases and 3 bases respectively, with 3 bases between them. This CDR3 is 11 amino acids long. Per the germline V gene, CDR1 is SQVTM and CDR2 is ANQGSEA.

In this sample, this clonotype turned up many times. This CDR3 reads CASSQAWSGSGNTIYF. The CDR3 DNA reads TGCGCCAGCAGCCAAGCCTGGTCGGGATCTGGAAACACCATATATTTT. V is TRBV4-1 and J is TRBJ1-3; D not certain. V lost 1 base and J lost 1, with 11 bases in between. Germline CDR1 is MGHRA and CDR2 is YSYEKL. CDR3 length equals 16 residues.

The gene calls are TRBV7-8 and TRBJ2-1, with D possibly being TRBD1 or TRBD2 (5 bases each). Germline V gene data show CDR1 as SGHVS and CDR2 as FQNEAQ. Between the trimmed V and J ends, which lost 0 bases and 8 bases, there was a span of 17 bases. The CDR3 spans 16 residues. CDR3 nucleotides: TGTGCCAGCAGCTTAGCTTGGGAGAGGGGCCACCATGAGCAGTTCTTC. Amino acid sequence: CASSLAWERGHHEQFF.

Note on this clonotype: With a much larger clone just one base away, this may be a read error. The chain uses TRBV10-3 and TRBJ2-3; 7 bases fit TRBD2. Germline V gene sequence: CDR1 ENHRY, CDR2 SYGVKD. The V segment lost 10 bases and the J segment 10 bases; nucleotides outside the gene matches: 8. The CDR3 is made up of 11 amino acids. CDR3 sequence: CATAAGDAQYF. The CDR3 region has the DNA TGTGCCACCGCCGCGGGGGATGCGCAGTATTTT.

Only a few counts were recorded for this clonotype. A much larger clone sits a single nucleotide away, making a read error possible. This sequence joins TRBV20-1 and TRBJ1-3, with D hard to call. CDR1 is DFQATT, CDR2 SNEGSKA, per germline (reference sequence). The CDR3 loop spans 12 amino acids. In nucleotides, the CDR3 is TGCAGTGCTAATGACGGTGGAGACACCATATATTTT. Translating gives CSANDGGDTIYF.

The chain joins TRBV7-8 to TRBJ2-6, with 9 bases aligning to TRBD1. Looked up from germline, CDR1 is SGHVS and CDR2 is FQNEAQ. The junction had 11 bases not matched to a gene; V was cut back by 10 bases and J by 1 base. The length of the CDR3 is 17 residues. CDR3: CAISRQGGRSGANVLTF. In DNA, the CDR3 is TGTGCCATCAGTCGACAGGGGGGGCGATCTGGGGCCAACGTCCTGACTTTC.

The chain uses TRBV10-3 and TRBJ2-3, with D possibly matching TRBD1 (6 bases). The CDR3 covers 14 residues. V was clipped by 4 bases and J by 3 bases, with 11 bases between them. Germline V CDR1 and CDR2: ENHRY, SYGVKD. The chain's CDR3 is CAISASGQTDTQYF. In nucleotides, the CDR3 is TGTGCCATCAGTGCCAGTGGACAGACAGATACGCAGTATTTT.